The rows below give T cell receptor beta chains drawn from one sample of a study of breast tumors, draining lymph nodes, adjacent tissues. TCRdb reanalysed the multiplex PCR reads using MiXCR and keeps one entry per CDR3 protein. The sample has approximately 150,000 distinct CDR3 sequences; 30% to 40% are singletons. The sample was axillary lymph node tissue. The receptors derive from a female donor with breast cancer. Some clones in this sample may be carry-over from other donors' samples. Both conserved end residues are part of each CDR3. Fields, in order: clone size, D gene, J gene, V gene, CDR3 protein, CDR3 DNA. D genes are given only for firm matches. Clone size is shown for a subset of rows, as once, few, many or a class of expanded clone.

clone_size: -; d_call: -; j_call: TRBJ2-5; v_call: TRBV7-2; cdr3_aa: CASSLTPGDGYTFGSGTQYF; cdr3_nt: -
clone_size: many; d_call: -; j_call: TRBJ2-1; v_call: TRBV7-3; cdr3_aa: CASSLLDYRNEQFF; cdr3_nt: TGTGCCAGCAGCTTATTGGACTACAGGAATGAGCAGTTCTTC
clone_size: many; d_call: TRBD1; j_call: TRBJ2-7; v_call: TRBV6-5; cdr3_aa: CASRETGTGPPYEQYF; cdr3_nt: TGTGCCAGCAGGGAAACAGGGACAGGGCCGCCCTACGAGCAGTACTTC
clone_size: -; d_call: TRBD2; j_call: TRBJ2-5; v_call: TRBV9; cdr3_aa: CASSKGLASGTQSF; cdr3_nt: TGTGCCAGCAGCAAGGGACTAGCTTCAGGTACGCAGTCCTTC
clone_size: many; d_call: TRBD2; j_call: TRBJ2-3; v_call: TRBV5-1; cdr3_aa: CASSSLPSGYTDTQYF; cdr3_nt: TGCGCCAGCAGCTCGTTACCTAGCGGATACACAGATACGCAGTATTTT
clone_size: -; d_call: TRBD1; j_call: TRBJ2-7; v_call: TRBV28; cdr3_aa: CASSPGQVSYKQYF; cdr3_nt: TGTGCCAGCAGTCCAGGACAGGTCTCCTACAAGCAGTACTTC
clone_size: many; d_call: -; j_call: TRBJ2-7; v_call: TRBV27; cdr3_aa: CASSLSEQGGEQYF; cdr3_nt: TGTGCCAGCAGTTTATCGGAGCAGGGGGGCGAGCAGTACTTC
clone_size: -; d_call: -; j_call: TRBJ1-1; v_call: TRBV5-6; cdr3_aa: CASSSGEGAFF; cdr3_nt: TGTGCCAGCAGCTCAGGGGAAGGGGCTTTCTTT
clone_size: -; d_call: TRBD1; j_call: TRBJ2-3; v_call: TRBV12-3/TRBV12-4; cdr3_aa: CASSQGGRQYF; cdr3_nt: TGTGCCAGCAGCCAAGGGGGCCGGCAGTATTTT
clone_size: many; d_call: TRBD2; j_call: TRBJ2-1; v_call: TRBV7-2; cdr3_aa: CASSQRAGATRNEQFF; cdr3_nt: TGTGCCAGCAGCCAAAGAGCGGGAGCCACTAGGAATGAGCAGTTCTTC
clone_size: -; d_call: -; j_call: TRBJ1-2; v_call: TRBV6-5; cdr3_aa: CASSHFLGSNYGYTF; cdr3_nt: TGTGCCAGCAGTCATTTTCTCGGGTCGAACTATGGCTACACCTTC
clone_size: many; d_call: -; j_call: TRBJ1-5; v_call: TRBV6-5; cdr3_aa: CASRPDRSIQPQHF; cdr3_nt: TGTGCCAGCAGGCCAGACAGGAGTATTCAGCCCCAGCATTTT
clone_size: many; d_call: -; j_call: TRBJ2-1; v_call: TRBV9; cdr3_aa: CASSEGSGNNEQFF; cdr3_nt: TGTGCCAGCAGCGAGGGTAGCGGAAACAATGAGCAGTTCTTC
clone_size: many; d_call: TRBD2; j_call: TRBJ2-2; v_call: TRBV7-2; cdr3_aa: CASSPRLAGGPAGELFF; cdr3_nt: TGTGCCAGCAGCCCACGACTAGCGGGAGGGCCTGCCGGGGAGCTGTTTTTT
clone_size: many; d_call: -; j_call: TRBJ1-3; v_call: TRBV6-5; cdr3_aa: CASRTTGTGNTIYF; cdr3_nt: TGTGCCAGCAGGACTACAGGGACTGGAAACACCATATATTTT
clone_size: -; d_call: TRBD2; j_call: TRBJ2-2; v_call: TRBV6-2/TRBV6-3; cdr3_aa: CASRPRTSERASTGELFF; cdr3_nt: TGTGCCAGCAGACCCAGGACTAGCGAGAGGGCCAGTACCGGGGAGCTGTTTTTT
clone_size: many; d_call: TRBD1; j_call: TRBJ2-1; v_call: TRBV20-1; cdr3_aa: CSARDRGNHNEQFF; cdr3_nt: TGCAGTGCTCGGGACAGGGGGAACCACAATGAGCAGTTCTTC
clone_size: many; d_call: -; j_call: TRBJ2-7; v_call: TRBV28; cdr3_aa: CASSFLGMTYEQYF; cdr3_nt: TGTGCCAGCAGTTTCCTGGGGATGACCTACGAGCAGTACTTC
clone_size: many; d_call: TRBD2; j_call: TRBJ2-5; v_call: TRBV3-1; cdr3_aa: CASSPPRALAGQETQYF; cdr3_nt: TGTGCCAGCAGCCCCCCCCGGGCACTAGCGGGACAAGAGACCCAGTACTTC
clone_size: many; d_call: -; j_call: TRBJ1-2; v_call: TRBV3-1; cdr3_aa: CASSQGPYGYTF; cdr3_nt: TGTGCCAGCAGCCAGGGACCTTATGGCTACACCTTC
clone_size: many; d_call: -; j_call: TRBJ2-1; v_call: TRBV7-9; cdr3_aa: CASSSRQAGAFF; cdr3_nt: TGTGCCAGCAGCTCTCGACAGGCTGGGGCGTTCTTC
clone_size: once; d_call: -; j_call: TRBJ2-2; v_call: TRBV30; cdr3_aa: CAWSVRDNTGELFF; cdr3_nt: TGTGCCTGGAGTGTCCGGGACAACACCGGGGAGCTGTTTTTT
clone_size: -; d_call: -; j_call: TRBJ2-5; v_call: TRBV4-3; cdr3_aa: CASSHIRGETQYF; cdr3_nt: TGCGCCAGCAGCCATATAAGGGGGGAGACCCAGTACTTC
clone_size: many; d_call: TRBD2; j_call: TRBJ2-7; v_call: TRBV28; cdr3_aa: CASSLGLAGGVGEQYF; cdr3_nt: TGTGCCAGCAGTTTGGGCCTAGCGGGAGGCGTAGGCGAGCAGTACTTC
clone_size: -; d_call: TRBD1; j_call: TRBJ1-1; v_call: TRBV20-1; cdr3_aa: CSAPGQGTRRTEAFF; cdr3_nt: TGCAGTGCGCCGGGACAGGGAACGCGCAGGACTGAAGCTTTCTTT
clone_size: few; d_call: TRBD2; j_call: TRBJ2-7; v_call: TRBV12-3/TRBV12-4; cdr3_aa: CASSLTSGFVSDQYF; cdr3_nt: TGTGCCAGCAGTTTGACTAGCGGGTTCGTGTCGGATCAGTACTTC
clone_size: -; d_call: -; j_call: TRBJ2-7; v_call: TRBV9; cdr3_aa: CASSYAGGSYEQYF; cdr3_nt: TGTGCCAGCAGCTACGCCGGGGGCTCCTACGAGCAGTACTTC
clone_size: -; d_call: -; j_call: TRBJ1-5; v_call: TRBV24-1; cdr3_aa: CATSRQGGQPQHF; cdr3_nt: TGTGCCACCAGTAGGCAGGGCGGTCAGCCCCAACATTTT
clone_size: few; d_call: -; j_call: TRBJ2-1; v_call: TRBV5-4; cdr3_aa: CASSPESPSMGEQFF; cdr3_nt: TGTGCCAGCAGCCCGGAATCCCCCTCGATGGGTGAGCAGTTCTTC
clone_size: -; d_call: TRBD1; j_call: TRBJ2-3; v_call: TRBV29-1; cdr3_aa: CSVPGRGDTQYF; cdr3_nt: TGCAGCGTTCCGGGCAGGGGGGATACGCAGTATTTT
clone_size: many; d_call: TRBD1; j_call: TRBJ2-2; v_call: TRBV15; cdr3_aa: CATSRRQGRSTGELFF; cdr3_nt: TGTGCCACCAGCAGACGACAGGGTCGGAGCACCGGGGAGCTGTTTTTT
clone_size: -; d_call: -; j_call: TRBJ1-2; v_call: TRBV19; cdr3_aa: CASSIRDGGYAF; cdr3_nt: TGTGCCAGTAGTATACGGGACGGGGGCTACGCCTTC
clone_size: many; d_call: -; j_call: TRBJ1-2; v_call: TRBV2; cdr3_aa: CASSQVWRGDPFYGYTF; cdr3_nt: TGTGCCAGCAGCCAAGTTTGGCGGGGGGACCCTTTCTATGGCTACACCTTC
clone_size: many; d_call: TRBD1; j_call: TRBJ1-4; v_call: TRBV18; cdr3_aa: CASSSQGANEKLFF; cdr3_nt: TGTGCCAGCTCATCACAGGGGGCGAATGAAAAACTGTTTTTT
clone_size: -; d_call: -; j_call: TRBJ1-3; v_call: TRBV15; cdr3_aa: CATSRDQGNTIYF; cdr3_nt: TGTGCCACCAGCAGAGATCAGGGAAACACCATATATTTT
clone_size: -; d_call: -; j_call: TRBJ1-3; v_call: TRBV4-1; cdr3_aa: CTSSPSYKGTIYF; cdr3_nt: TGCACCAGCAGCCCTAGCTACAAGGGTACCATATATTTT
clone_size: many; d_call: TRBD2; j_call: TRBJ2-5; v_call: TRBV3-1; cdr3_aa: CASSQVTAGGLQETQYF; cdr3_nt: TGTGCCAGCAGCCAAGTAACGGCGGGAGGGCTCCAAGAGACCCAGTACTTC
clone_size: many; d_call: TRBD1; j_call: TRBJ1-2; v_call: TRBV7-9; cdr3_aa: CASSPTGGGAGGYPF; cdr3_nt: TGTGCCAGCAGCCCTACAGGGGGCGGGGCTGGCGGCTACCCCTTC
clone_size: -; d_call: -; j_call: TRBJ1-5; v_call: TRBV7-9; cdr3_aa: CANGRGGQYQPQHF; cdr3_nt: TGTGCCAACGGCCGGGGAGGGCAATATCAGCCCCAGCATTTT
clone_size: many; d_call: -; j_call: TRBJ1-2; v_call: TRBV9; cdr3_aa: CASRREYGYTF; cdr3_nt: TGTGCCAGCAGACGGGAATATGGCTACACCTTC
clone_size: -; d_call: TRBD1; j_call: TRBJ1-4; v_call: TRBV25-1; cdr3_aa: CASSTGTVGKKLFF; cdr3_nt: TGTGCCAGCAGTACCGGGACAGTCGGGAAGAAACTGTTCTTT
clone_size: -; d_call: -; j_call: TRBJ2-2; v_call: TRBV5-5; cdr3_aa: CASCFFRPGAYTGELFF; cdr3_nt: TGTGCCAGCTGCTTCTTCCGGCCGGGGGCGTACACCGGGGAGCTGTTTTTT
clone_size: many; d_call: TRBD2; j_call: TRBJ2-1; v_call: TRBV7-9; cdr3_aa: CASSLGLAGGGDEQFF; cdr3_nt: TGTGCCAGCAGCTTAGGGTTAGCGGGGGGCGGAGATGAGCAGTTCTTC
clone_size: -; d_call: TRBD1; j_call: TRBJ2-3; v_call: TRBV7-9; cdr3_aa: CASSSPGRGSTDTQYF; cdr3_nt: TGTGCCAGCAGCTCTCCGGGCAGGGGGAGCACAGATACGCAGTATTTT
clone_size: many; d_call: TRBD1; j_call: TRBJ1-2; v_call: TRBV19; cdr3_aa: CASRRQGRSDAYGYTF; cdr3_nt: TGTGCCAGTAGGCGACAGGGCCGATCTGACGCTTATGGCTACACCTTC
clone_size: -; d_call: TRBD1; j_call: TRBJ2-6; v_call: TRBV19; cdr3_aa: CASSRQGDTEAF; cdr3_nt: TGTGCCAGTAGTAGACAGGGGGACACTGAAGCTTTC
clone_size: many; d_call: -; j_call: TRBJ2-5; v_call: TRBV19; cdr3_aa: CASSTGRQEIQYF; cdr3_nt: TGTGCCAGTAGTACAGGACGTCAAGAGATCCAGTACTTC
clone_size: many; d_call: TRBD2; j_call: TRBJ2-1; v_call: TRBV19; cdr3_aa: CASMERGGYKQSEQFF; cdr3_nt: TGTGCCAGTATGGAGCGGGGGGGGTATAAACAATCTGAGCAGTTCTTC
clone_size: many; d_call: -; j_call: TRBJ2-5; v_call: TRBV15; cdr3_aa: CATSRDSHRQETQYF; cdr3_nt: TGTGCCACCAGCAGAGATTCGCACCGCCAAGAGACCCAGTACTTC
clone_size: many; d_call: TRBD1; j_call: TRBJ1-5; v_call: TRBV28; cdr3_aa: CASIPQGYNQPQHF; cdr3_nt: TGTGCCAGCATCCCACAGGGGTACAATCAGCCCCAGCATTTT
clone_size: many; d_call: -; j_call: TRBJ1-2; v_call: TRBV6-4; cdr3_aa: CATSRGGGYGYTF; cdr3_nt: TGTGCCACTTCCCGTGGGGGCGGTTATGGCTACACCTTC
clone_size: -; d_call: -; j_call: TRBJ1-5; v_call: TRBV6-2/TRBV6-3; cdr3_aa: CASSDRDPLYSNQPQHF; cdr3_nt: TGTGCCAGCAGTGACCGGGACCCGCTATATAGCAATCAGCCCCAGCATTTT
clone_size: once; d_call: -; j_call: TRBJ1-4; v_call: TRBV15; cdr3_aa: CATSRVGGGRDEKLFF; cdr3_nt: TGTGCCACCAGCAGAGTCGGGGGAGGAAGAGATGAAAAACTGTTTTTT
clone_size: many; d_call: -; j_call: TRBJ1-6; v_call: TRBV15; cdr3_aa: CATSWTGSPLHF; cdr3_nt: TGTGCCACCAGCTGGACGGGTTCACCCCTCCACTTT
clone_size: -; d_call: -; j_call: TRBJ2-3; v_call: TRBV29-1; cdr3_aa: CSVGAGERTNTQYF; cdr3_nt: TGCAGCGTTGGGGCAGGGGAAAGAACGAATACGCAGTATTTT
clone_size: many; d_call: -; j_call: TRBJ1-2; v_call: TRBV19; cdr3_aa: CASSIDLVDGYTF; cdr3_nt: TGTGCCAGTAGTATAGATCTGGTGGATGGCTACACCTTC
clone_size: many; d_call: TRBD2; j_call: TRBJ2-1; v_call: TRBV6-1; cdr3_aa: CASIAGGSGMLNEQFF; cdr3_nt: TGTGCCAGCATCGCGGGGGGTAGCGGGATGCTCAATGAGCAGTTCTTC
clone_size: -; d_call: TRBD2; j_call: TRBJ2-3; v_call: TRBV6-6; cdr3_aa: CASSRPTSGRGAADTQYF; cdr3_nt: TGTGCCAGCAGTCGCCCGACTAGCGGGAGAGGGGCAGCAGATACGCAGTATTTT